The rows below give T cell receptor beta chains drawn from one sample of a study of cytotoxic CD8 clonotypes in ibrutinib-treated CLL. Sequenced by immunoSEQ multiplex PCR; TCRdb stores in-frame clones only, minus some. Here the sample spans some 40,000 clones, approximately 71% being singletons. The specimen comprised PBMCs, sampled at disease progression, from a patient treated with ibrutinib. The receptors here all came from a human donor with chronic lymphocytic leukemia. The CDR3 runs from the conserved cysteine through the conserved F or W. A D gene is named only where the DNA matches it firmly. Where a row states a size, it is once, few, many or the class of an expanded clone; other rows omit it.

d_gene: NA; abundance: NA; len: 13; v_gene: TRBV19; j_gene: TRBJ1-6; CDR3nt: TGTGCCAGTAGTGTGGGGAATAATTCACCCCTCCACTTT; CDR3aa: CASSVGNNSPLHF
d_gene: NA; abundance: NA; len: 15; v_gene: TRBV11-2; j_gene: TRBJ1-1; CDR3nt: TGTGCCAGCAGCTCCCGTCAGATGTCTAACACTGAAGCTTTCTTT; CDR3aa: CASSSRQMSNTEAFF
d_gene: NA; abundance: NA; len: 12; v_gene: TRBV30; j_gene: TRBJ2-1; CDR3nt: TGTGCCTTCCTCTCTTTGCGGAACGAGCAGTTCTTC; CDR3aa: CAFLSLRNEQFF
d_gene: NA; abundance: NA; len: 14; v_gene: TRBV5-1; j_gene: TRBJ2-3; CDR3nt: TGCGCCAGCACCGAAGGGAGTTGGACAGATACGCAGTATTTT; CDR3aa: CASTEGSWTDTQYF
d_gene: NA; abundance: once; len: 15; v_gene: TRBV14; j_gene: TRBJ1-2; CDR3nt: TGTGCCAGCAGCCAGAGGAGGGGTACTTACGATGGCTACACCTTC; CDR3aa: CASSQRRGTYDGYTF
d_gene: NA; abundance: NA; len: 15; v_gene: TRBV2; j_gene: TRBJ2-2; CDR3nt: TGTGCCAGCACCCAAGGGACCGCGAACACCGGGGAGCTGTTTTTT; CDR3aa: CASTQGTANTGELFF
d_gene: TRBD2; abundance: NA; len: 14; v_gene: TRBV6-1; j_gene: TRBJ2-3; CDR3nt: TGTGCCAGCAGTACTAGCGGGAGAACAGATACGCAGTATTTT; CDR3aa: CASSTSGRTDTQYF
d_gene: TRBD1; abundance: NA; len: 15; v_gene: TRBV2; j_gene: TRBJ1-1; CDR3nt: TGTGCCAGCAGTGAAAGGGACAGAGGCAACACTGAAGCTTTCTTT; CDR3aa: CASSERDRGNTEAFF
d_gene: TRBD1; abundance: few; len: 14; v_gene: TRBV7-9; j_gene: TRBJ1-3; CDR3nt: TGTGCCAGCAGCTTTAGGGGGCAAGGAAACACCATATATTTT; CDR3aa: CASSFRGQGNTIYF
d_gene: NA; abundance: NA; len: 14; v_gene: TRBV29-1; j_gene: TRBJ2-7; CDR3nt: TGCAGCGTTGCGCAGGGAATAGGGAACTACGAGCAGTACTTC; CDR3aa: CSVAQGIGNYEQYF
d_gene: NA; abundance: medium-sized; len: 14; v_gene: TRBV4-1; j_gene: TRBJ2-3; CDR3nt: TGCGCCAGCAGCCAAGAAGGAAGCACAGATACGCAGTATTTT; CDR3aa: CASSQEGSTDTQYF
d_gene: TRBD1; abundance: NA; len: 15; v_gene: TRBV25-1; j_gene: TRBJ1-1; CDR3nt: TGTGCCAGCAGTGAATCGGGTGACAGGGACACTGAAGCTTTCTTT; CDR3aa: CASSESGDRDTEAFF
d_gene: NA; abundance: NA; len: 16; v_gene: TRBV4-2; j_gene: TRBJ2-1; CDR3nt: TGTGCCAGCAGCCAAGTTAGCGGCTCAATCGGGAATGAGCAGTTCTTC; CDR3aa: CASSQVSGSIGNEQFF
d_gene: TRBD2; abundance: many; len: 15; v_gene: TRBV7-2; j_gene: TRBJ2-1; CDR3nt: TGTGCCAGCAGCCCGACTAGCGGGACTGTCAATGAGCAGTTCTTC; CDR3aa: CASSPTSGTVNEQFF
d_gene: NA; abundance: few; len: 15; v_gene: TRBV13; j_gene: TRBJ2-2; CDR3nt: TGTGCCAGCAGCTCGGGACTTTGGAACACCGGGGAGCTGTTTTTT; CDR3aa: CASSSGLWNTGELFF
d_gene: NA; abundance: once; len: 13; v_gene: TRBV5-6; j_gene: TRBJ1-2; CDR3nt: TGTGCCAGCAGCCCCCTCGAGGGGTATGGCTACACCTTC; CDR3aa: CASSPLEGYGYTF
d_gene: TRBD2; abundance: once; len: 14; v_gene: TRBV29-1; j_gene: TRBJ2-7; CDR3nt: TGCAGCGTTGGCGAGATAGCGGGAGGGCGCGAGCAGTACTTC; CDR3aa: CSVGEIAGGREQYF
d_gene: NA; abundance: NA; len: 13; v_gene: TRBV5-1; j_gene: TRBJ2-7; CDR3nt: TGCGCCAGCAGCTTAGTAGGGGTCTACGAGCAGTACTTC; CDR3aa: CASSLVGVYEQYF
d_gene: TRBD1; abundance: NA; len: 18; v_gene: TRBV5-6; j_gene: TRBJ1-5; CDR3nt: TGTGCCAGCAGCCCATGGACAGGAGGCCCTAGGAGCAATCAGCCCCAGCATTTT; CDR3aa: CASSPWTGGPRSNQPQHF
d_gene: TRBD2; abundance: NA; len: 18; v_gene: TRBV19; j_gene: TRBJ2-7; CDR3nt: TGTGCCAGTAGTCCAGGGACTAGCGGGAGGTCCAGCTCCTACGAGCAGTACTTC; CDR3aa: CASSPGTSGRSSSYEQYF
d_gene: NA; abundance: once; len: 12; v_gene: TRBV5-4; j_gene: TRBJ2-7; CDR3nt: TGTGCCAGCAGCTTGCAAGGCTACGAGCAGTACTTC; CDR3aa: CASSLQGYEQYF
d_gene: NA; abundance: once; len: 15; v_gene: TRBV28; j_gene: TRBJ1-1; CDR3nt: TGTGCCAGCAGTTTAGGAGGTATGCGGGGGACTGAAGCTTTCTTT; CDR3aa: CASSLGGMRGTEAFF
d_gene: NA; abundance: NA; len: 17; v_gene: TRBV7-3; j_gene: TRBJ2-2; CDR3nt: TGTGCCAGCAGCCCCCGGGCTGCCCGGCGAGGCACCGGGGAGCTGTTTTTT; CDR3aa: CASSPRAARRGTGELFF
d_gene: TRBD1; abundance: NA; len: 13; v_gene: TRBV7-8; j_gene: TRBJ1-1; CDR3nt: TGTGCCGGCTTGACAGGGGTGAACACTGAAGCTTTCTTT; CDR3aa: CAGLTGVNTEAFF
d_gene: NA; abundance: NA; len: 14; v_gene: TRBV7-9; j_gene: TRBJ2-7; CDR3nt: TGTGCCAGCAGCTACCGGGACCTCTCCTACGAGCAGTACTTC; CDR3aa: CASSYRDLSYEQYF
d_gene: TRBD1; abundance: once; len: 15; v_gene: TRBV6-5; j_gene: TRBJ2-7; CDR3nt: TGTGCCAGCACCCCCGGGACAGCTTCCTCCTACGAGCAGTACTTC; CDR3aa: CASTPGTASSYEQYF
d_gene: NA; abundance: NA; len: 14; v_gene: TRBV7-9; j_gene: TRBJ1-2; CDR3nt: TGTGCCAGCAGCTTAGGAGAAGGGTACTATGGCTACACCTTC; CDR3aa: CASSLGEGYYGYTF
d_gene: NA; abundance: medium-sized; len: 14; v_gene: TRBV19; j_gene: TRBJ1-5; CDR3nt: TGTGCCAGTAGTATGACGGCTTTTAATCAGCCCCAGCATTTT; CDR3aa: CASSMTAFNQPQHF
d_gene: TRBD1; abundance: NA; len: 15; v_gene: TRBV4-1; j_gene: TRBJ1-4; CDR3nt: TGCGCCAGCAGCCAAGCGGACAGGGCGGGTGAAAAACTGTTTTTT; CDR3aa: CASSQADRAGEKLFF
d_gene: NA; abundance: medium-sized; len: 14; v_gene: TRBV19; j_gene: TRBJ2-3; CDR3nt: TGTGCCAGTAGTATAGCGAGGGGCACAGATACGCAGTATTTT; CDR3aa: CASSIARGTDTQYF
d_gene: NA; abundance: medium-sized; len: 16; v_gene: TRBV5-8; j_gene: TRBJ2-3; CDR3nt: TGTGCCAGCAGCACAGACCCGGGCCGTAGCACAGATACGCAGTATTTT; CDR3aa: CASSTDPGRSTDTQYF
d_gene: TRBD2; abundance: NA; len: 17; v_gene: TRBV5-4; j_gene: TRBJ2-1; CDR3nt: TGTGCCAGCAGGCCGGGACTAGCGGCGAGCTCCTACAATGAGCAGTTCTTC; CDR3aa: CASRPGLAASSYNEQFF
d_gene: NA; abundance: NA; len: 15; v_gene: TRBV7-2; j_gene: TRBJ2-5; CDR3nt: TGTGCCAGCAGCTTAGACACTAGTCGCCTAGAGACCCAGTACTTC; CDR3aa: CASSLDTSRLETQYF
d_gene: NA; abundance: NA; len: 16; v_gene: TRBV5-4; j_gene: TRBJ2-1; CDR3nt: TGTGCCAGCAGCCTAGTCTTGGGGCGCTCCTACAATGAGCAGTTCTTC; CDR3aa: CASSLVLGRSYNEQFF
d_gene: NA; abundance: once; len: 15; v_gene: TRBV27; j_gene: TRBJ2-7; CDR3nt: TGTGCCAGCAGTTTAGGGGTTCACACCGCCGGCGAGCAGTACTTC; CDR3aa: CASSLGVHTAGEQYF
d_gene: NA; abundance: NA; len: 15; v_gene: TRBV5-1; j_gene: TRBJ1-4; CDR3nt: TGCGCCAGCAGCTTTTGGGGGCTGGCTAATGAAAAACTGTTTTTT; CDR3aa: CASSFWGLANEKLFF